The text below deals with one TCR beta chain. Its antigen is still unknown. Possible read error: a much larger clone is one base away. Given the absence of the conserved phenylalanine or tryptophan at the CDR3 end, a read error is likely. Unmatched junction bases numbered 0, after V lost 2 bases and J lost 1 base. The germline V gene encodes CDR1 MRHNA and CDR2 SNTAGT. CDR3 length: 15 amino acids. TCR beta cDNA libraries included unique molecular identifiers. TCRdb reprocessed the PCR reads via MiXCR and lists one record per CDR3 protein. The data contain roughly 620,000 distinct CDR3 sequences, about 40% of them seen just once; the ten biggest clones take up about 1.5%. The data originate from a study of post-analysis software for immune sequencing data. Overall study results and limits: Among multiple sclerosis patients, normalized Chao1 diversity was significantly below that of controls. Roughly five TRBV segments were significantly more frequent in patients than in controls. TRBV5-6, TRBV5-1 and TRBV20-1 were among these segments. Same-batch samples co-clustered strongly by F measure.

The sequencing sample was made of blood. The clonotype originates from a girl aged 10-17 years with multiple sclerosis. The genes are TRBV6-4 and TRBJ2-2; 8 nucleotides match TRBD2. CDR3 loop: CASSDTSGNTGELFC. CDR3 DNA sequence: TGTGCCAGCAGTGACACTAGCGGGAACACCGGGGAGCTGTTTTGT.